This T cell receptor (beta chain) was obtained from a study of cytomegalovirus exposure and HLA in healthy donors. For the study at large: A subsequent analysis stated that the 120 or so validation repertoires were run on the same platform as the 600 to 750 first-cohort repertoires. Findings and caveats of the study: The study recorded more than 150 TCR beta chains that were cytomegalovirus-associated. With high specificity and sensitivity, the classifier reportedly diagnosed cytomegalovirus status.

The V gene end was trimmed by 6 bases and the J gene end by 4 bases; junction bases not matched to a gene: 5. This CDR3 has 14 amino acids. CDR1 is SQVTM and CDR2 is ANQGSEA in the germline V gene. Details on this clone: What it binds is unknown.

The assay was immunoSEQ multiplex PCR, and TCRdb's table has in-frame clones only and misses some. In the table there are under 200,000 clones, about 95% of which are singletons. This chain connects TRBV29-1 to TRBJ2-2; TRBD1 matches at 10 bases. Sequences were obtained from PBMCs. The receptor comes from a woman aged 18-29 years in good health and CMV-seronegative. The CDR3 DNA reads TGCAGCGTGCGACAGGGGGCGAGCACCGGGGAGCTGTTTTTT. Protein product: CSVRQGASTGELFF.